Presented here are 9 T cell receptor beta chains from one specimen sequenced in a study of blood T cell repertoires in COVID-19. Sequenced by immunoSEQ multiplex PCR; TCRdb stores in-frame clones only, minus some. This sample carries roughly 130,000 clones, 84% of them seen once, and the ten largest clones take approximately 12%. Input material: peripheral blood. The source is a woman aged 55-69 years with acute or convalescent COVID-19.

V and J are TRBV10-3 and TRBJ1-1, with D possibly being TRBD1 (6 bases). V dropped 2 bases and J dropped 0 bases, with 7 bases sitting between them. Germline V CDR1 and CDR2: ENHRY, SYGVKD. The length of the CDR3 is 14 residues. CDR3 in amino acids: CAISETGMNTEAFF. CDR3 DNA sequence: TGTGCCATCAGTGAGACAGGGATGAACACTGAAGCTTTCTTT.

J is TRBJ1-3 and V is TRBV4-1; TRBD1 matches at 8 bases. Germline CDR1 and CDR2: MGHRA and YSYEKL. After removal of 4 bases from V and 3 bases from J, the junction contained 20 bases not matched to a gene. The length of the CDR3 is 20 residues. CDR3 in DNA: TGCGCCAGCAGCCCCGCCTACGCCCGTCCCGGGACAGGATTTGGAAACACCATATATTTT. This translates into CASSPAYARPGTGFGNTIYF.

A few counts support this clone. The rearrangement links TRBV6-5 to TRBJ1-1, with TRBD1 matching over 12 bases. The CDR3 has 15 residues. Looked up from germline, CDR1 is MNHEY and CDR2 is SVGAGI. With 2 bases clipped from V and 4 bases from J, the junction kept 2 bases outside the gene matches. CDR3 amino acids: CASSYGTGGSTEAFF. The CDR3 region has the DNA TGTGCCAGCAGTTACGGGACAGGGGGCTCCACTGAAGCTTTCTTT.

The J gene is TRBJ1-5, the V gene TRBV24-1; D call uncertain. Trimming shortened V by 6 bases and J by 5 bases, and 13 bases separated the two germline ends. The CDR3 loop spans 14 amino acids. Looked up from germline, CDR1 is KGHDR and CDR2 is SFDVKD. CDR3 DNA: TGTGCCACCAGTTCAACTTTTTCCTATCAGCCCCAGCATTTT. It encodes CATSSTFSYQPQHF.

The V call is TRBV11-2, the J call TRBJ2-3; 10 positions match TRBD2. Trimming took 3 bases from V and 2 from J; bases not matched to a gene: 2. Per germline, CDR1 SGHAT and CDR2 FQNNGV. This CDR3 is 15 amino acids long. This CDR3 reads CASSLSGGDTDTQYF. The CDR3 DNA reads TGTGCCAGCAGCTTGAGCGGGGGGGACACAGATACGCAGTATTTT. The full variable domain, in which reference TRBV11-2 and TRBJ2-3 provide the parts outside the CDR3, is EAGVAQSPRYKIIEKRQSVAFWCNPISGHATLYWYQQILGQGPKLLIQFQNNGVVDDSQLPKDRFSAERLKGVDSTLKIQPAKLEDSAVYLCASSLSGGDTDTQYFGPGTRLTVL.

V and J are TRBV18 and TRBJ1-5; tentative D call: TRBD1 (5 bases). This CDR3 comprises 16 residues. The V end was cut by 5 bases, the J end by 0 bases, with 14 bases between. CDR1 is KGHSH, CDR2 LQKENI, per germline. The CDR3 nucleotides read TGTGCCAGCTCATCACTTCCAGGGTCTAGCAATCAGCCCCAGCATTTT. It specifies CASSSLPGSSNQPQHF.

The chain joins TRBV6-6 to TRBJ2-7; D gene ambiguous. The germline gives CDR1 MNHNY, CDR2 SVGAGI (reference sequence). CDR3 size: 10 residues. The V and J ends lost 0 bases and 12 bases respectively, with 6 bases between them. The CDR3 DNA reads as TGTGCCAGCAGTTACTCCCCCGTGTACGTC. Its translation is CASSYSPVYV.

The rearrangement uses TRBV3-1 (or the pseudogene TRBV3-2) and TRBJ2-3; 15 nucleotides match TRBD2. Trimming cost V 0 bases and J 6 bases; bases outside gene matches: 4. CDR3 length equals 17 residues. CDR1 is LGHDT, CDR2 YNNKEL, per germline (reference sequence). Here the CDR3 reads CASSQEGLAGGGDTQYF. The CDR3 DNA sequence: TGTGCCAGCAGCCAAGAGGGACTAGCGGGGGGCGGGGATACGCAGTATTTT.

This clone occurred once. The J gene is TRBJ1-2, the V gene TRBV5-5; D unresolved. Germline V gene data show CDR1 as SGHKS and CDR2 as YYEKEE (reference sequence). With 5 bases removed from V and 8 bases from J, the gap between germline ends came to 22 bases. The CDR3 consists of 15 residues. CDR3 DNA: TGTGCCAGCAGGTCAGATGGGCAGCCGCCCTACGGCTACACCTTC. Translated: CASRSDGQPPYGYTF. The full variable domain, in which reference TRBV5-5 and TRBJ1-2 provide the parts outside the CDR3, is DAGVTQSPTHLIKTRGQQVTLRCSPISGHKSVSWYQQVLGQGPQFIFQYYEKEERGRGNFPDRFSARQFPNYSSELNVNALLLGDSALYLCASRSDGQPPYGYTFGSGTRLTVV.